These 4 T cell receptor beta chains were sequenced from one sample in a study of T cell responses to AZD1222 COVID-19 vaccine. Sequenced by immunoSEQ multiplex PCR; TCRdb stores in-frame clones only, minus some. The data show some 140,000 clones, roughly 82% seen once. This specimen was peripheral blood, taken on day 0 of AZD1222 vaccination. These receptors originate from an adult in good health.

This clone was detected once. The chain employs TRBV28 and TRBJ2-5; 9 positions match TRBD1. The CDR3 contains 16 residues. J was trimmed by 4 bases and V by 5 bases; bases with no gene match: 11. From germline, CDR1 is MDHEN and CDR2 SYDVKM. As DNA, the CDR3 is TGTGCCAGCAGTAATACAGGGGGCGAGGCCAGAGAGACCCAGTACTTC. Residues: CASSNTGGEARETQYF.

This rearrangement joins TRBV30 to TRBJ2-7; weak D call: TRBD2 (5 bases). Germline V gives CDR1 GTSNPN, CDR2 SVGIG (reference sequence). The CDR3 loop spans 16 amino acids. V dropped 0 bases and J dropped 0 bases, with 15 bases sitting between them. The CDR3 loop reads CAWSVRLDSSSYEQYF. The CDR3 DNA is TGTGCCTGGAGTGTACGGTTGGACTCGAGCTCCTACGAGCAGTACTTC. Supplemented by reference TRBV30 and TRBJ2-7, the full variable domain reads SQTIHQWPATLVQPVGSPLSLECTVEGTSNPNLYWYRQAAGRGLQLLFYSVGIGQISSEVPQNLSASRPQDRQFILSSKKLLLSDSGFYLCAWSVRLDSSSYEQYFGPGTRLTVT.

The chain recombines TRBV30 with TRBJ1-5; D remains unclear. CDR1 and CDR2 (germline): GTSNPN, SVGIG (reference sequence). The V end lost 2 bases, the J end lost 4 bases, and 9 bases lay between the germline ends. This CDR3 comprises 13 residues. The CDR3 sequence is CAWSTEENQPQHF. The CDR3 region has the DNA TGTGCCTGGAGTACAGAAGAGAATCAGCCCCAGCATTTT.

This chain links TRBV30 with TRBJ2-1, with D hard to call. The CDR3 is 12 residues long. The germline V gene has CDR1 GTSNPN and CDR2 SVGIG (reference sequence). V was cut by 2 bases and J by 14 bases, with 16 bases left in between. In DNA form, the CDR3 reads TGTGCCTGGAGTTGGACGGAAGGAAGGGAGTTCTTC. Protein product: CAWSWTEGREFF.